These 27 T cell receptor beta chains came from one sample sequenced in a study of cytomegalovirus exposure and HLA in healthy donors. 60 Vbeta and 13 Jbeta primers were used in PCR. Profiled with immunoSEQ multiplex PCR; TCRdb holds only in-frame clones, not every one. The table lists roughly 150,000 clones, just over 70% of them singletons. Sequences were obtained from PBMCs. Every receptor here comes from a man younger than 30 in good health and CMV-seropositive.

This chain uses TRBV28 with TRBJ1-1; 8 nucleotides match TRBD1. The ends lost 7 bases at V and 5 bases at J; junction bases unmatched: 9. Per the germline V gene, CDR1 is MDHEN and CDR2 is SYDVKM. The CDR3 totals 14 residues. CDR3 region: CASMSDRVSTEAFF. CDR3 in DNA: TGTGCCAGCATGTCGGACAGGGTCAGTACTGAAGCTTTCTTT. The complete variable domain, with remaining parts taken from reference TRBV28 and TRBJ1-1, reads DVKVTQSSRYLVKRTGEKVFLECVQDMDHENMFWYRQDPGLGLRLIYFSYDVKMKEKGDIPEGYSVSREKKERFSLILESASTNQTSMYLCASMSDRVSTEAFFGQGTRLTVV.

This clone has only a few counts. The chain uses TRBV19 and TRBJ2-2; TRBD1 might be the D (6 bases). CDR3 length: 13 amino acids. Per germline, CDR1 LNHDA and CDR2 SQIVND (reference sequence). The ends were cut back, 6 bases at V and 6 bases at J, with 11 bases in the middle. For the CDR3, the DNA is TGTGCCAGTAGGGCAGGGGAGTCCGGGGAGCTGTTTTTT. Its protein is CASRAGESGELFF.

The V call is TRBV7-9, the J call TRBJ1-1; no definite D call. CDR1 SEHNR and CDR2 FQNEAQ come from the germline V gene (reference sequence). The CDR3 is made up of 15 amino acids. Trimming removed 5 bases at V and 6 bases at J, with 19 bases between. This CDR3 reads CASSLLIGKYPEAFF. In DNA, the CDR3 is TGTGCCAGCAGCCTTCTTATTGGCAAATACCCTGAAGCTTTCTTT.

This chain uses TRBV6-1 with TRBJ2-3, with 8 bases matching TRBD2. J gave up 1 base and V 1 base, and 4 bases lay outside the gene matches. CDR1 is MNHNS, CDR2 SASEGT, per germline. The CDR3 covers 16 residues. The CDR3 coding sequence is TGTGCCAGCAGTGAAGGTGTCGGGGGGGGCACAGATACGCAGTATTTT. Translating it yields CASSEGVGGGTDTQYF.

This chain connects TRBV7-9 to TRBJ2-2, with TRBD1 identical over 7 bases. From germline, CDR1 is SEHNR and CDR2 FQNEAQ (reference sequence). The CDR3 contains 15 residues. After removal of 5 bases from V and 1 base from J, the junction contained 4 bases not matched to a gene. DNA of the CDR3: TGTGCCAGCAGCGAGCACAGGGGGAACACCGGGGAGCTGTTTTTT. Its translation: CASSEHRGNTGELFF.

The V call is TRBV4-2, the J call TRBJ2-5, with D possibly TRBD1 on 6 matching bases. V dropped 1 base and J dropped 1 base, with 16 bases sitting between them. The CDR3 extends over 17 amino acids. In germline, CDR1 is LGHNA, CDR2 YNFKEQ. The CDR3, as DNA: TGTGCCAGCAGCCAAGTGGGGGCGGACCCCCCCCAAGAGACCCAGTACTTC. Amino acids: CASSQVGADPPQETQYF.

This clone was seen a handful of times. This CDR3 is CASSRVGEQFF. CDR3 in DNA: TGTGCCAGCAGTAGAGTTGGTGAGCAGTTCTTC. V gene TRBV28 combines with J gene TRBJ2-1; D is uncertain. The CDR3 has 11 residues. The ends were cut back, 5 bases at V and 9 bases at J, with 8 bases in the middle. The germline gives CDR1 MDHEN, CDR2 SYDVKM.

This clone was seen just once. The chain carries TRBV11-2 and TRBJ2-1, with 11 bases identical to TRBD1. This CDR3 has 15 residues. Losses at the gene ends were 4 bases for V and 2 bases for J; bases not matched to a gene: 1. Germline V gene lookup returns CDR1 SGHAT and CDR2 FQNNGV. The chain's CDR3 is CASSWGQGAYNEQFF. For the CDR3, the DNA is TGTGCCAGCAGCTGGGGACAGGGGGCCTACAATGAGCAGTTCTTC.

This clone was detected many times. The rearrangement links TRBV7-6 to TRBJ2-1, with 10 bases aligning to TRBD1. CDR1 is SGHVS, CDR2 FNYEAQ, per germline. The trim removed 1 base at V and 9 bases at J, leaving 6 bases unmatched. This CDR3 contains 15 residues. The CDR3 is CASSLGQGARAEQFF. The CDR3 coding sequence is TGTGCCAGCAGCTTAGGACAGGGGGCGAGGGCTGAGCAGTTCTTC.

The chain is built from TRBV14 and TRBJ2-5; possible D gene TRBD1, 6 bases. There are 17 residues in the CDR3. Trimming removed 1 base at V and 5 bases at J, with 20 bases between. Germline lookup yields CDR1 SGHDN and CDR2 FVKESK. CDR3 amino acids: CASSQGGLGILRETQYF. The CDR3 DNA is TGTGCCAGCAGCCAAGGGGGGCTGGGTATTCTCAGGGAGACCCAGTACTTC.

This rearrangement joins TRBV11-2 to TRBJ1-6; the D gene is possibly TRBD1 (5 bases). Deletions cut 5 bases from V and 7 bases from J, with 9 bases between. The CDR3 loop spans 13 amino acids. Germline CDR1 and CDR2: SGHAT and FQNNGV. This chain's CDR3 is CASSPQENSPLHF. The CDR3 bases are TGTGCCAGCAGCCCACAGGAGAATTCACCCCTCCACTTT. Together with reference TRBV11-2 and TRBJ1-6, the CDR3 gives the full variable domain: EAGVAQSPRYKIIEKRQSVAFWCNPISGHATLYWYQQILGQGPKLLIQFQNNGVVDDSQLPKDRFSAERLKGVDSTLKIQPAKLEDSAVYLCASSPQENSPLHFGNGTRLTVT.

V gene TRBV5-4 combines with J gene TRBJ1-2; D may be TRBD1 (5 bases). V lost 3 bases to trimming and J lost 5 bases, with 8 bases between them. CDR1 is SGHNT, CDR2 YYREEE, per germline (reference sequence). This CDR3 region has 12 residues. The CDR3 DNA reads TGTGCCAGCAGCTCGACAGAGTATGGCTACACCTTC. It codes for CASSSTEYGYTF.

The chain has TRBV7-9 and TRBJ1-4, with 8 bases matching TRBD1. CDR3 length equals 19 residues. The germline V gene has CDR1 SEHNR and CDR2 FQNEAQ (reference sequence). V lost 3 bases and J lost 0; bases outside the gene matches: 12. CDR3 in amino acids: CASSLAGGSQFATNEKLFF. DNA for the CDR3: TGTGCCAGCAGCTTGGCAGGGGGCTCCCAATTCGCAACTAATGAAAAACTGTTTTTT.

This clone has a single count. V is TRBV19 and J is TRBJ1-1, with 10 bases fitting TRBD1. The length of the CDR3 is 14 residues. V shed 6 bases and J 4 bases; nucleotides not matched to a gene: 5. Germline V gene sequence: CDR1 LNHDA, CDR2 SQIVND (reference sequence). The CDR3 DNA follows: TGTGCCAGTAGAGGACAGGGGGTTATCACTGAAGCTTTCTTT. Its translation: CASRGQGVITEAFF.

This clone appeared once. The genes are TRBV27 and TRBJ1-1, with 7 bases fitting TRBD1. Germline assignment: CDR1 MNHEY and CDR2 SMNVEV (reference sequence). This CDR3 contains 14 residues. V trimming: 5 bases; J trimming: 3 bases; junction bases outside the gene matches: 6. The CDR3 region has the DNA TGTGCCAGCAGTCCTTACAGGGGTTACACTGAAGCTTTCTTT. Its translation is CASSPYRGYTEAFF.

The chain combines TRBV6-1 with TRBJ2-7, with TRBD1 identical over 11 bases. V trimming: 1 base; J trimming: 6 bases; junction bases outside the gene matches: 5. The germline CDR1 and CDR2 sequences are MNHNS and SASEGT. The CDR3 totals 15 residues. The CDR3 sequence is CASSEGTGGVSEQYV. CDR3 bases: TGTGCCAGCAGTGAAGGGACAGGGGGCGTATCCGAGCAGTACGTC.

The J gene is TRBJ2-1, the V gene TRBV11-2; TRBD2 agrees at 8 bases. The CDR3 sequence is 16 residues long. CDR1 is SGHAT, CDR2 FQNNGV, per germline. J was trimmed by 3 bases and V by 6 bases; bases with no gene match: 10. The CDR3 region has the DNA TGTGCCAGCAGTCTCCTTCTGGCGGGAGGCTACAATGAGCAGTTCTTC. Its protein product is CASSLLLAGGYNEQFF. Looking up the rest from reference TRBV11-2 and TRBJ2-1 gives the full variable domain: EAGVAQSPRYKIIEKRQSVAFWCNPISGHATLYWYQQILGQGPKLLIQFQNNGVVDDSQLPKDRFSAERLKGVDSTLKIQPAKLEDSAVYLCASSLLLAGGYNEQFFGPGTRLTVL.

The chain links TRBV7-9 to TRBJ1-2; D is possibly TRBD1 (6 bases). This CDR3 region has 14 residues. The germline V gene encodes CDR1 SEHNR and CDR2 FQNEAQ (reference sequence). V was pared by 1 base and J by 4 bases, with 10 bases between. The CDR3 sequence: CASSLDRATYGYTF. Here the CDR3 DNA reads TGTGCCAGCAGCTTAGACAGGGCCACCTATGGCTACACCTTC.

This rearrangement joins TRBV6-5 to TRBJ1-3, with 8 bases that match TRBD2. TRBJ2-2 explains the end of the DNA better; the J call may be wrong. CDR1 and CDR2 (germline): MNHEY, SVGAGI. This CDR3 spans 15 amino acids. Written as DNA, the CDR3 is TGTGCCAGCAGCCGGGCGGTAGCGGGAACCGGGGAGCTGTTTTTT. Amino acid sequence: CASSRAVAGTGELFF.

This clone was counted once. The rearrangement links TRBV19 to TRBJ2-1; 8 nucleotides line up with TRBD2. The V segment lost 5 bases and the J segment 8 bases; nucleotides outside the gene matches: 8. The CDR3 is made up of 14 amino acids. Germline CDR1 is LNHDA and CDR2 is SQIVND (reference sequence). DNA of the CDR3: TGTGCCAGTAGTGTACAGCGGGAGATGGATGAGCAGTTCTTC. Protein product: CASSVQREMDEQFF.

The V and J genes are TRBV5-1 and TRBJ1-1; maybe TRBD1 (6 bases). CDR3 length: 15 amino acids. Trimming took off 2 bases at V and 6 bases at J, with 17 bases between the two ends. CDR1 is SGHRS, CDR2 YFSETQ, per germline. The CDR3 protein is CASSLRQAVGAEAFF. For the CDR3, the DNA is TGCGCCAGCAGCTTAAGACAGGCCGTTGGGGCTGAAGCTTTCTTT.

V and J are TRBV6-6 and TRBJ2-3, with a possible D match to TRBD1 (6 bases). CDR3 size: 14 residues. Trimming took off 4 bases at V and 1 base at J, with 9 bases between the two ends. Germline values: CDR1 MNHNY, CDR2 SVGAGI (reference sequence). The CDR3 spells CASSWGQGTDTQYF. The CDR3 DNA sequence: TGTGCCAGCAGTTGGGGGCAGGGCACAGATACGCAGTATTTT.

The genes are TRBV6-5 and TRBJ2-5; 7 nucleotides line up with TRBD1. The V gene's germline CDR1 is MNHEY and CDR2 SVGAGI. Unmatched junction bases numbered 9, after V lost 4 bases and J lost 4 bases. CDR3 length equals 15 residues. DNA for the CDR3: TGTGCCAGCAGTTCAGGGGGTGTTTCGGGAGAGACCCAGTACTTC. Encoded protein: CASSSGGVSGETQYF.

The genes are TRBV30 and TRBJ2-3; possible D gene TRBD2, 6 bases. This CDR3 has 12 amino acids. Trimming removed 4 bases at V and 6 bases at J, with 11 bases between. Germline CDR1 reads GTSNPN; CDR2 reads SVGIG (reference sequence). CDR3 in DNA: TGTGCCTGGACCTCGGGAGATGATACGCAGTATTTT. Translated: CAWTSGDDTQYF.

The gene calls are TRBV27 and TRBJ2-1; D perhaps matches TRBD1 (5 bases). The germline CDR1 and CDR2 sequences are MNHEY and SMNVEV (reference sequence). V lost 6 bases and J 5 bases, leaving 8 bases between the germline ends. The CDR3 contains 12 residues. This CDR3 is CASSPTDNEQFF. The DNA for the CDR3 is TGTGCCAGCAGCCCGACAGACAATGAGCAGTTCTTC.

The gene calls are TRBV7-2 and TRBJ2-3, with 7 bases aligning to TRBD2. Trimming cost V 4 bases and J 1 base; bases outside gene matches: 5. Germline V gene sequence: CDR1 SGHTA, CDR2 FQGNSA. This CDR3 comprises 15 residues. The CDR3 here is CASSSGGTRTDTQYF. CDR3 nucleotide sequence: TGTGCCAGCAGCTCCGGGGGGACCCGCACAGATACGCAGTATTTT.

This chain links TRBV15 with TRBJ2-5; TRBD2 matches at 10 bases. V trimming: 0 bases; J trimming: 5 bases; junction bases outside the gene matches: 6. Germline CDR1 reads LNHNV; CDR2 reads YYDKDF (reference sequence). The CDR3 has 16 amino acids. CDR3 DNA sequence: TGTGCCACCAGCAGAGATCCTAGCGGGAGTGGGGAGACCCAGTACTTC. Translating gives CATSRDPSGSGETQYF.